This T cell receptor (beta chain) was sequenced for a study of blood T cell repertoires in COVID-19. Study summary: There were acute and convalescent COVID-19 samples, and they came from the United States, Italy and Spain. T cells, B-cell-depleted T cells, or PBMCs provided the cDNA or gDNA that served as material.

V was clipped by 2 bases and J by 7 bases; unmatched bases: 4. Germline V gene data show CDR1 as LNHDA and CDR2 as SQIVND (reference sequence). The CDR3 is 14 residues long. Authors' data handling: Reference gene primer amplification gave estimated nucleated cell counts. Sequencing was performed with immunoSEQ multiplex PCR; in TCRdb, only in-frame clones are kept and a portion is missing. The V and J calls and clone size are taken from that table; D and trimming were inferred from the DNA. The sample has nearly 250,000 clones; approximately 84% are singletons. Material: peripheral blood. This receptor was obtained from an elderly woman with acute or convalescent COVID-19. This chain links TRBV19 with TRBJ1-4; 7 bases match TRBD1. The CDR3 here is CASSITGVAEKLFF. Written as DNA, the CDR3 is TGTGCCAGTAGTATAACAGGGGTGGCTGAAAAACTGTTTTTT.